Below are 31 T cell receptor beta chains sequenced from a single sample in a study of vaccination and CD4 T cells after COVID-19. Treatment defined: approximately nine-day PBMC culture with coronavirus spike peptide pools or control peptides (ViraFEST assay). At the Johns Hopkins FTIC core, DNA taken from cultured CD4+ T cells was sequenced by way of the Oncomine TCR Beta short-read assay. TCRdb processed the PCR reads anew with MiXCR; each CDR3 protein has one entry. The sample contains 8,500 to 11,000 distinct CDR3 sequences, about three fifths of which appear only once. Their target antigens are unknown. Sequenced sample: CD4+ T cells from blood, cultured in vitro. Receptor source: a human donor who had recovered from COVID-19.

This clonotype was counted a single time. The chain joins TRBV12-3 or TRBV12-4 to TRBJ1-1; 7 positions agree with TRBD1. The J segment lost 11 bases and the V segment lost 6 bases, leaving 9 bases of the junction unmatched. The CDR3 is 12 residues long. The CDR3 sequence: CASSVTTGKAFF. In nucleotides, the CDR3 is TGTGCCAGCAGCGTCACGACAGGGAAGGCTTTCTTT.

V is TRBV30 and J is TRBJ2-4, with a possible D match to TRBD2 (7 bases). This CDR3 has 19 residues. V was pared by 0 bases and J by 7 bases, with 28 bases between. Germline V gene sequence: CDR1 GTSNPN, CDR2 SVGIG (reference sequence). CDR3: CAWSVTGIGGGGSGNIQYF. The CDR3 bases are TGTGCCTGGAGTGTAACCGGGATCGGGGGCGGGGGTTCTGGGAACATTCAGTACTTC.

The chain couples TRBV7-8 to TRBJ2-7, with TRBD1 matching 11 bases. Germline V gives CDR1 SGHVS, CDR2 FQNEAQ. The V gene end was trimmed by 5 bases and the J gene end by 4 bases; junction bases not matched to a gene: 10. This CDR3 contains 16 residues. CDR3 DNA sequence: TGTGCCAGCAGCCGGCCCGGGACAGGGGGTTTTTACGAGCAGTACTTC. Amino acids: CASSRPGTGGFYEQYF.

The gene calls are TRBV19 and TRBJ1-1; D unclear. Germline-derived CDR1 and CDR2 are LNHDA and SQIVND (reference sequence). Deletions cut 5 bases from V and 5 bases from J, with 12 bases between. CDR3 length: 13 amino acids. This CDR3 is CASSPRAGTEAFF. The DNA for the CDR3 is TGTGCCAGTAGTCCCCGGGCGGGTACTGAAGCTTTCTTT.

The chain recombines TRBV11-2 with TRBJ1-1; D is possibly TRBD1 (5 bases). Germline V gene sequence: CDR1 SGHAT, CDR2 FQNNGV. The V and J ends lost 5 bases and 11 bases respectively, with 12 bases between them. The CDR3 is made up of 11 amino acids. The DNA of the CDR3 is TGTGCCAGCAGCCCTCGAGGGGAGGCTTTCTTT. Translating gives CASSPRGEAFF.

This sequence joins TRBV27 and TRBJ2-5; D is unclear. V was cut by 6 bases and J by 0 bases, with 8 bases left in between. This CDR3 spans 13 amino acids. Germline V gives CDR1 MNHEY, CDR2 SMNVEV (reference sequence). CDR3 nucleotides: TGTGCCAGCAGGAAGCAGTACCAAGAGACCCAGTACTTC. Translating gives CASRKQYQETQYF.

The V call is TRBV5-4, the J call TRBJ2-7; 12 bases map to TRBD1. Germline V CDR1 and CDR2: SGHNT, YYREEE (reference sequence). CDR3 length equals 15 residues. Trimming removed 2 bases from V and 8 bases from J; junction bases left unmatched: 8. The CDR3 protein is CASSLPGQGAYKQYF. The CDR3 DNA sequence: TGTGCCAGCAGCTTACCGGGACAGGGGGCATACAAGCAGTACTTC.

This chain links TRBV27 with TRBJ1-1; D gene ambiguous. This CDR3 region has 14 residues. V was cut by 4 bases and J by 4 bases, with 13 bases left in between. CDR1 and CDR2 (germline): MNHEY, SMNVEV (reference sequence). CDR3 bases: TGTGCCAGCAGTTGGGCCCTAAAGACCACTGAAGCTTTCTTT. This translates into CASSWALKTTEAFF.

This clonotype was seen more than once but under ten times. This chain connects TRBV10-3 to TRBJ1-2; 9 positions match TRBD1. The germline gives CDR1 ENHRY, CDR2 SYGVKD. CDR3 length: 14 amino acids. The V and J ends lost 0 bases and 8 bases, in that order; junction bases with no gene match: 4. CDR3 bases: TGTGCCATCAGTGAGTCCGACAGGGGGGGCGGCTACACCTTC. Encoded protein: CAISESDRGGGYTF.

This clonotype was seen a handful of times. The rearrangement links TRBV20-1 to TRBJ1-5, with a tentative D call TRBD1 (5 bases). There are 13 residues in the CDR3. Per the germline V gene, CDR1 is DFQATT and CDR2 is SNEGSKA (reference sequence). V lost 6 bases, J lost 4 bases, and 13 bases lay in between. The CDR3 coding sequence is TGCAGTGCAGCCGGGGGGGGAAATCAGCCCCAGCATTTT. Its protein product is CSAAGGGNQPQHF.

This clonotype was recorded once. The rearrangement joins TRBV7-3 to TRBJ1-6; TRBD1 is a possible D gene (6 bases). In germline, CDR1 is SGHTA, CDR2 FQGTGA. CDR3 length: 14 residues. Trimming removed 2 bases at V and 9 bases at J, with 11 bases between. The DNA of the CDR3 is TGTGCCAGCAGCTTACAGGGCAGGGGTTCACCCCTCCACTTT. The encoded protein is CASSLQGRGSPLHF. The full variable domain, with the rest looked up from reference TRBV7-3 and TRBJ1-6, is GAGVSQTPSNKVTEKGKYVELRCDPISGHTALYWYRQSLGQGPEFLIYFQGTGAADDSGLPNDRFFAVRPEGSVSTLKIQRTERGDSAVYLCASSLQGRGSPLHFGNGTRLTVT.

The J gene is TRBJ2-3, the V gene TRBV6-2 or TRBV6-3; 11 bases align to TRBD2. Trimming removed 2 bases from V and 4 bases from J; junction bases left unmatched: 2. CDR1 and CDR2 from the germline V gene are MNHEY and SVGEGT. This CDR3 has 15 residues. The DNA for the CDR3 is TGTGCCAGCAGTTACACTAGCGGGGGCGCAGATACGCAGTATTTT. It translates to CASSYTSGGADTQYF.

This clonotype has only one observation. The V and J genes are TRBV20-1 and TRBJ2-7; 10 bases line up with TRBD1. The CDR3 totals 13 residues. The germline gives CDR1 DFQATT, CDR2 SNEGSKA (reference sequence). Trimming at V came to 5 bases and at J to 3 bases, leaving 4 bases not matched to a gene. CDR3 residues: CSAARDRGYEQYF. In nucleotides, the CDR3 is TGCAGTGCTGCTCGGGACAGGGGCTACGAGCAGTACTTC.

CDR3: CASSSQAAGTDTQYF. Written as DNA, the CDR3 is TGTGCCAGCAGTTCTCAAGCCGCAGGCACAGATACGCAGTATTTT. The V and J genes are TRBV28 and TRBJ2-3; D uncertain. CDR3 size: 15 residues. From germline, CDR1 is MDHEN and CDR2 SYDVKM. The V gene lost 4 bases and the J gene lost 1 base, with 12 bases spanning the gap.

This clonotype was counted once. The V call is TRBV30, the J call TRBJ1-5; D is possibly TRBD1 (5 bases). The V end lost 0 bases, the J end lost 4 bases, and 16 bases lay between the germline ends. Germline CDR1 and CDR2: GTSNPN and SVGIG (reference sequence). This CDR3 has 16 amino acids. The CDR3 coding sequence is TGTGCCTGGAGTGTAAGAGGGACTTTGGGGAATCAGCCCCAGCATTTT. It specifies CAWSVRGTLGNQPQHF. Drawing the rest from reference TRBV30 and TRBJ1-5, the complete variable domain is SQTIHQWPATLVQPVGSPLSLECTVEGTSNPNLYWYRQAAGRGLQLLFYSVGIGQISSEVPQNLSASRPQDRQFILSSKKLLLSDSGFYLCAWSVRGTLGNQPQHFGDGTRLSIL.

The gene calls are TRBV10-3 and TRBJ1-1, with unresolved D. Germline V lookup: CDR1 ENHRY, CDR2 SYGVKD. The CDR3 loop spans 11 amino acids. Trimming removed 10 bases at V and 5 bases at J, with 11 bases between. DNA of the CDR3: TGTGCCAGCCCGATGGGGACTGAAGCTTTCTTT. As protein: CASPMGTEAFF.

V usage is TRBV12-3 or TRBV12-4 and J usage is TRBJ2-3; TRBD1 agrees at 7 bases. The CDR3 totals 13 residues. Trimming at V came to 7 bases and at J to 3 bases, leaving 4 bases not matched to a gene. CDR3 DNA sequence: TGTGCCAGCAACAGGGGAGCGACAGATACGCAGTATTTT. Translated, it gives CASNRGATDTQYF.

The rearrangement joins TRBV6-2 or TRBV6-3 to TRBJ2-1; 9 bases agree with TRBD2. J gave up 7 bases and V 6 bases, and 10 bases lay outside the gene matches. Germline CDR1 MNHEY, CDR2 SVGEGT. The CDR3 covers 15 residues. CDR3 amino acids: CASRRLAGVGNEQFF. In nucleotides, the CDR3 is TGTGCCAGCAGGAGATTAGCGGGAGTGGGGAATGAGCAGTTCTTC.

The CDR3 region has the DNA TGTGCCAGCAGCTTAGCGGACCGCCTCGGGCAGTTCTTC. This sequence encodes CASSLADRLGQFF. This chain connects TRBV7-2 to TRBJ2-1; D gene unclear. This CDR3 is 13 amino acids long. The V gene's germline CDR1 is SGHTA and CDR2 FQGNSA. V was trimmed by 0 bases and J by 12 bases, leaving 12 bases between them. The entire variable domain, with the rest obtained from reference TRBV7-2 and TRBJ2-1, is as follows: GAGVSQSPSNKVTEKGKDVELRCDPISGHTALYWYRQSLGQGLEFLIYFQGNSAPDKSGLPSDRFSAERTGGSVSTLTIQRTQQEDSAVYLCASSLADRLGQFFGPGTRLTVL.

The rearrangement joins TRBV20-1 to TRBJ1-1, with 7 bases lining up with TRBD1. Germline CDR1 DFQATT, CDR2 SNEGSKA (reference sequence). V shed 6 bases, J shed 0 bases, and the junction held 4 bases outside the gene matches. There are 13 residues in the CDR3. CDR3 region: CSAEQGLNTEAFF. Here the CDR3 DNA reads TGCAGTGCGGAACAGGGGCTGAACACTGAAGCTTTCTTT.

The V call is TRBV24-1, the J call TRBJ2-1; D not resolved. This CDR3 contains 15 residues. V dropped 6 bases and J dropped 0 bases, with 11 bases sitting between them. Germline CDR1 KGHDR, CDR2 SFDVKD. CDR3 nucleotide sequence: TGTGCCACCAGTTCCTACGGATCCTCCTACAATGAGCAGTTCTTC. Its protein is CATSSYGSSYNEQFF.

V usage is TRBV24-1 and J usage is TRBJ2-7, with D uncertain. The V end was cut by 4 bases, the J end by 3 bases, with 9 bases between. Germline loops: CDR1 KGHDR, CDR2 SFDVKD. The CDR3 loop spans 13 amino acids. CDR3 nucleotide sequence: TGTGCCACCAGTGACCATGACAACTACGAGCAGTACTTC. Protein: CATSDHDNYEQYF.

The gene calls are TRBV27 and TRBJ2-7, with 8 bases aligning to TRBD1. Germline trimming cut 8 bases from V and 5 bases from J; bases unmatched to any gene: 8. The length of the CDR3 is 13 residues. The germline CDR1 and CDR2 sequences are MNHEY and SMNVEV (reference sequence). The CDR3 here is CASGQRTGHEQYF. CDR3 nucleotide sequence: TGTGCCAGCGGACAAAGGACAGGGCACGAGCAGTACTTC.

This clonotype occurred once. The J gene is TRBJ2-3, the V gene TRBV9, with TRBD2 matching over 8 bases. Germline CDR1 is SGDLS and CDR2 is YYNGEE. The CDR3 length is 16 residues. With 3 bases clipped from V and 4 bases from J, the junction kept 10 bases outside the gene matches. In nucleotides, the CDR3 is TGTGCCAGCAGCGGGGGTAGCGGGGAGCCGGCAGATACGCAGTATTTT. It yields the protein CASSGGSGEPADTQYF.

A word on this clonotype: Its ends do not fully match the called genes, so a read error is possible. The CDR3 nucleotides read TGTGCCACCAGCAGGGGCTCTAGCGGGAGGGCCTATGAGCAGTACTTC. It encodes CATSRGSSGRAYEQYF. The V gene is TRBV15, the J gene TRBJ2-7; 12 bases are a match to TRBD2. The CDR3 totals 16 residues. Germline V gives CDR1 LNHNV, CDR2 YYDKDF (reference sequence).

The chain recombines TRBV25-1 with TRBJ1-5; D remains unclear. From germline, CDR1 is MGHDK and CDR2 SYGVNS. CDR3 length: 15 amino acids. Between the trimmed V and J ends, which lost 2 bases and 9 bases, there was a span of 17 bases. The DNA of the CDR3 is TGTGCCAGCAGTGAACCCCGGGAGACATTGTGGCCCCAGCATTTT. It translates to CASSEPRETLWPQHF.

DNA of the CDR3: TGCGCCAGCAGCTCGGACAGGGCTTACACCGGGGAGCTGTTTTTT. Amino acids: CASSSDRAYTGELFF. This chain links TRBV5-1 with TRBJ2-2, with TRBD1 identical over 8 bases. Germline CDR1 and CDR2: SGHRS and YFSETQ. The CDR3 is made up of 15 amino acids. V was pared by 3 bases and J by 3 bases, with 4 bases of the junction left unmatched.

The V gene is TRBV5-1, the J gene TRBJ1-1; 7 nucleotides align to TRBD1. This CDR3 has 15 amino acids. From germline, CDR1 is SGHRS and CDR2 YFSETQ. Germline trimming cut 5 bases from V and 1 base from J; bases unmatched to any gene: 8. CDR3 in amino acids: CASSPGGAENTEAFF. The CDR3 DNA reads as TGCGCCAGCAGTCCAGGGGGGGCAGAGAACACTGAAGCTTTCTTT.

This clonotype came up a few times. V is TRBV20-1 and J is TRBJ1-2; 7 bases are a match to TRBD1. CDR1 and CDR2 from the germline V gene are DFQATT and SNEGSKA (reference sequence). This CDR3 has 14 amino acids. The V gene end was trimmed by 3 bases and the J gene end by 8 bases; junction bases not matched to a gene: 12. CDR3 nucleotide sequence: TGCAGTGCTAGGCCCGGGACCTTCAGGGGGGGCTACACCTTC. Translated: CSARPGTFRGGYTF.

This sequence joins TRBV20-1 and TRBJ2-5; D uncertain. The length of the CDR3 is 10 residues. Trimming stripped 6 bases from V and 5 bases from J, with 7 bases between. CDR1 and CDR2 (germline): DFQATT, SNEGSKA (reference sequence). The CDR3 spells CSAGSETQYF. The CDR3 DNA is TGCAGTGCGGGGTCTGAGACCCAGTACTTC.

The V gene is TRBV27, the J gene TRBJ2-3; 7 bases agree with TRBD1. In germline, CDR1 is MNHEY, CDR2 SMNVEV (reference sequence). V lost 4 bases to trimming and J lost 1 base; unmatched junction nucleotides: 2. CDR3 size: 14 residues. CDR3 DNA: TGTGCCAGCAGTTCCGGGACAGGCACAGATACGCAGTATTTT. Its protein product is CASSSGTGTDTQYF.